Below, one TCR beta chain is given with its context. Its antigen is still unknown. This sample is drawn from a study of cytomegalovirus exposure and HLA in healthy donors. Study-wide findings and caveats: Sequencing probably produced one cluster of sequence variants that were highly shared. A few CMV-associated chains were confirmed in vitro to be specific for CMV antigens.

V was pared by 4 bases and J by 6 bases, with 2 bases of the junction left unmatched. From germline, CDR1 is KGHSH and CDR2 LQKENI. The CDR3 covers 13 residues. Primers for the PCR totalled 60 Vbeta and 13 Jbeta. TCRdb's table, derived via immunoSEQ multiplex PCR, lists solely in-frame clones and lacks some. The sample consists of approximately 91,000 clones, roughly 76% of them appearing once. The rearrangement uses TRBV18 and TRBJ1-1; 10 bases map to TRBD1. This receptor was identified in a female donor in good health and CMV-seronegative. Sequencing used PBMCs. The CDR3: CASSLGTGAEAFF. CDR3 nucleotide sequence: TGTGCCAGCTCACTCGGGACAGGGGCTGAAGCTTTCTTT.